This T cell receptor beta chain appears in the sequencing data of a study of monozygotic twins with inflammatory bowel disease. Whole-study results and caveats: Relative to healthy twins, IBD patients had fewer clonotypes in common with others, a gap that was especially apparent with disease activity. IBD patients carried less diverse TCRbeta repertoires (inverse Simpson) than healthy co-twins.

In eight separate reactions per sample, cDNA was generated. TCRdb re-analyzed the 5' RACE reads; it lists each CDR3 protein once, without DNA. The sample's table shows approximately 420,000 distinct CDR3 sequences. Note on this clonotype: Its antigen is undetermined.

Germline V gives CDR1 MNHEY, CDR2 SVGAGI. The CDR3 sequence is 17 residues long. V gene TRBV6-5 combines with J gene TRBJ2-1; TCRdb indicates TRBD2, and absent DNA this call remains unverified. Sequenced sample: blood. The sequence was collected from a human donor with ulcerative colitis or Crohn's disease, or a healthy co-twin of an affected twin (not recorded which). The CDR3 region is CASSYSETSGAYNEQFF.